A selection of T cell receptor beta chains follows, all from one sample in a study of blood T cell repertoires in COVID-19. Clones were sequenced by immunoSEQ multiplex PCR, and TCRdb holds only the in-frame ones, with some missing. The repertoire includes 380,000 or so clones, roughly 88% of them detected once, and about 2.1% sits in the top ten. Sequenced input: PBMCs or T cells enriched from blood (not recorded which). Receptors were obtained from a middle-aged woman with acute COVID-19. Both conserved end residues are part of each CDR3. The D gene is left open where the match is weak. Size is stated for part of the rows, as once, few or many counts, or as a class when the clone is expanded.

V	J	size	length	D	DNA	CDR3
TRBV20-1	TRBJ2-5	.	13	.	TGCAGTGCTAGTACCTGGGCCGGAGAGACCCAGTACTTC	CSASTWAGETQYF
TRBV5-1	TRBJ1-3	once	15	.	TGCGCCAGCAGCCATGGCAGTTTAACTGGAAACACCATATATTTT	CASSHGSLTGNTIYF
TRBV7-9	TRBJ2-3	.	14	TRBD2	TGTGCCAGCACCCGGGGCGGGAGGACAGATACGCAGTATTTT	CASTRGGRTDTQYF
TRBV15	TRBJ2-3	.	15	TRBD2	TGTGCCACCAGCACGGGGGGGGGAACCACAGATACGCAGTATTTT	CATSTGGGTTDTQYF
TRBV5-1	TRBJ2-6	few	16	.	TGCGCCAGCAGCCTAGGACACCGGGACAGGGCCAACGTCCTGACTTTC	CASSLGHRDRANVLTF
TRBV3-1/TRBV3-2	TRBJ1-2	.	14	TRBD1	TGTGCCAGCAGCGATGGACAGGGGGCCTATGGCTACACCTTC	CASSDGQGAYGYTF
TRBV5-1	TRBJ2-3	.	15	TRBD2	TGCGCCAGCAGGGACGGCGGGGGGAACACAGATACGCAGTATTTT	CASRDGGGNTDTQYF
TRBV6-1	TRBJ1-5	.	16	TRBD1	TGTGCCAGCAGTGAGAGGACAGGGGGCGTGGGTCAGCCCCAGCATTTT	CASSERTGGVGQPQHF
TRBV5-1	TRBJ2-2	.	18	.	TGCGCCAGCAGCCCCTTTCTGGCAGGGTATGGGGACACCGGGGAGCTGTTTTTT	CASSPFLAGYGDTGELFF
TRBV5-6	TRBJ1-1	once	13	TRBD1	TGTGCCAGCAGCCATGGGACAGCAGGAGAAGCTTTCTTT	CASSHGTAGEAFF
TRBV19	TRBJ2-1	.	12	.	TGTGCCAGTAGTAACGGGTACAATGAGCAGTTCTTC	CASSNGYNEQFF
TRBV19	TRBJ1-5	.	15	TRBD1	TGTGCCAGTAGTAGACTAGAGACAGGGAATCAGCCCCAGCATTTT	CASSRLETGNQPQHF
TRBV21-1	TRBJ1-2	once	15	.	TGTGCCAGCAGCAAACCTCAGGGGGCCGCTTACGGCTACACCTTC	CASSKPQGAAYGYTF
TRBV7-2	TRBJ1-1	.	14	TRBD1	TGTGCCAGCAGCTTTGACAGGGCTCTCACTGAAGCTTTCTTT	CASSFDRALTEAFF
TRBV11-2	TRBJ1-3	.	14	.	TGTGCCAGCAGCTTAGCCACGGAGGCGAACACCATATATTTT	CASSLATEANTIYF
TRBV2	TRBJ2-3	.	15	.	TGTGCCAGCAGGGCTGGGGCTAGCGGCACAGATACGCAGTATTTT	CASRAGASGTDTQYF
TRBV5-4	TRBJ1-1	.	14	.	TGTGCCAGCACCAAGGGAGGGGAGAACACTGAAGCTTTCTTT	CASTKGGENTEAFF
TRBV5-6	TRBJ2-5	.	15	.	TGTGCCAGCAGCCTAGGGGGTGCGGGCCAAGAGACCCAGTACTTC	CASSLGGAGQETQYF
TRBV6-5	TRBJ2-2	.	13	.	TGTGCCAGCAGTATCGGGGTCACCGGGGAGCTGTTTTTT	CASSIGVTGELFF
TRBV6-1	TRBJ1-2	.	14	TRBD1	TGTGCCAGCAGTGAGGGACAGGGGGACTATGGCTACACCTTC	CASSEGQGDYGYTF
TRBV6-5	TRBJ2-2	.	13	.	TGTGCCAGCAGGGGAGCGGGCACCGGGGAGCTGTTTTTT	CASRGAGTGELFF
TRBV27	TRBJ2-7	.	12	.	TGTGCCACCTCCGGGAGGGGGCGGGAGCAGTACTTC	CATSGRGREQYF
TRBV27	TRBJ1-6	few	14	.	TGTGCCAGCAGTTTAACAATATTTAATTCACCCCTCCACTTT	CASSLTIFNSPLHF
TRBV11-2	TRBJ1-3	once	13	.	TGTGCCAGCAGCTTTAGCTCTGGAAACACCATATATTTT	CASSFSSGNTIYF
TRBV14	TRBJ2-3	.	17	TRBD2	TGTGCCAGCAGCCAAAACAGCGGGGGGTCCTTTGGGAATACGCAGTATTTT	CASSQNSGGSFGNTQYF
TRBV27	TRBJ1-6	.	16	TRBD1	TGTGCCAGCAGTTTCTATCCGGGACAGGGGGGGTCACCCCTCCACTTT	CASSFYPGQGGSPLHF
TRBV10-3	TRBJ1-3	once	15	.	TGTGCCATCAATAATGGGAGGAACTCTGGAAACACCATATATTTT	CAINNGRNSGNTIYF
TRBV3-1/TRBV3-2	TRBJ2-3	.	19	.	TGTGCCAGCAGCCAAGACTTTTTGGCAGGGTATTTGAGCACAGATACGCAGTATTTT	CASSQDFLAGYLSTDTQYF
TRBV19	TRBJ1-2	.	13	.	TGTGCCAGTAGTATTGGGACATACTATGGCTACACCTTC	CASSIGTYYGYTF
TRBV29-1	TRBJ2-7	few	12	.	TGCAGCGGACAGGAAAGCTCCTACGAGCAGTACTTC	CSGQESSYEQYF
TRBV7-9	TRBJ1-1	many	16	.	TGTGCCAGCAGCTTAGTTCAGACACTCATGAACACTGAAGCTTTCTTT	CASSLVQTLMNTEAFF
TRBV9	TRBJ2-5	.	18	TRBD2	TGTGCCAGCAGCGTAGATAAGCGGGGGGGTTCAATGGAAGAGACCCAGTACTTC	CASSVDKRGGSMEETQYF
TRBV5-1	TRBJ1-4	.	17	TRBD1	TGCGCCAGCAGCTTGGATCGCACAGGGGGTTGGAATGAAAAACTGTTTTTT	CASSLDRTGGWNEKLFF
TRBV19	TRBJ1-1	.	19	.	TGTGCCAGTAGGACACTACCGCGGGGGAATCCTTTCTCGAACACTGAAGCTTTCTTT	CASRTLPRGNPFSNTEAFF
TRBV4-1	TRBJ1-5	.	14	.	TGCGCCAGCAGCCAAGACGGCAGCTTTCGGGCCCAGCATTTT	CASSQDGSFRAQHF
TRBV2	TRBJ2-7	.	14	TRBD2	TGTGCCAGCTCTACTAGCGGGGGCCCCTACGAGCAGTACTTC	CASSTSGGPYEQYF
TRBV10-3	TRBJ1-1	once	14	TRBD1	TGTGCCAACTTGACAGGGGGCTCGAACACTGAAGCTTTCTTT	CANLTGGSNTEAFF
TRBV30	TRBJ1-3	once	15	.	TGTGCCTGGAGTGTTCCCGGGACTGGCGGAAACACCATATATTTT	CAWSVPGTGGNTIYF
TRBV7-8	TRBJ2-7	.	19	TRBD2	TGTGCCAGCAGCCCCATTCCGGGACTAGCGGGGGGACACTCCTACGAGCAGTACTTC	CASSPIPGLAGGHSYEQYF
TRBV5-1	TRBJ2-3	.	12	.	TGCGCCAGCAGCTTGGGGGGCAATACGCAGTATTTT	CASSLGGNTQYF
TRBV2	TRBJ2-5	.	14	.	TGTGCCAGCAGTACTAATCAGAGACAAGAGACCCAGTACTTC	CASSTNQRQETQYF
TRBV3-1/TRBV3-2	TRBJ1-5	.	15	.	TGTGCCAGCAGCCAAGATCATCGGGGGAGACAGCCCCAGCATTTT	CASSQDHRGRQPQHF
TRBV5-4	TRBJ1-4	.	14	.	TGTGCCAGCAGCCCCTCCCAGGCGCGGGAGGAACTGTTTTTT	CASSPSQAREELFF
TRBV12-3/TRBV12-4	TRBJ1-1	.	13	TRBD1	TGTGCCAGCAGATCTACAGGGGGTCCTGAAGCTTTCTTT	CASRSTGGPEAFF
TRBV2	TRBJ2-1	.	15	TRBD2	TGTGCCAGCAGGGAACTAGCGGGGGCGGGCAATGAGCAGTTCTTC	CASRELAGAGNEQFF
TRBV5-1	TRBJ1-1	.	12	.	TGCGCCAGCAGTCCGGACAGTTTCGAAGCTTTCTTT	CASSPDSFEAFF
TRBV2	TRBJ1-5	.	14	.	TGTGCCAGCAGTGAAGGTGGAGGGCGCCAGCCCCAGCATTTT	CASSEGGGRQPQHF
TRBV5-1	TRBJ1-2	.	14	TRBD1	TGCGCCAGCAGCTTGGCTGGGACAGAAAATGGCTACACCTTC	CASSLAGTENGYTF
TRBV3-1/TRBV3-2	TRBJ1-1	.	14	.	TGTGCCAGCAGCCAAGATCGGGGGGGTACTGAAGCTTTCTTT	CASSQDRGGTEAFF
TRBV24-1	TRBJ1-2	.	16	TRBD1	TGTGCCACCAGTGACCCAACCGGGACAGCTCCCTATGGCTACACCTTC	CATSDPTGTAPYGYTF
TRBV7-9	TRBJ1-4	once	14	TRBD1	TGTGCCAGCAGCTCCGGGACAGGGGGTGAAAAACTGTTTTTT	CASSSGTGGEKLFF
TRBV6-1	TRBJ1-6	.	16	.	TGTGCCAGCAGTGTTGACGCGGTGCTGGGTAATTCACCCCTCCACTTT	CASSVDAVLGNSPLHF
TRBV3-1/TRBV3-2	TRBJ2-3	.	17	TRBD2	TGTGCCAGCAGCCAAGCGGCTAGCGGGGTCCGCACAGATACGCAGTATTTT	CASSQAASGVRTDTQYF
TRBV10-3	TRBJ2-7	.	14	TRBD1	TGTGCCATCATGACGGACAGGGCCCCCTACGAGCAGTACTTC	CAIMTDRAPYEQYF
TRBV10-3	TRBJ1-2	.	12	TRBD1	TGTGCCATTTCAGGGGGCGACTATGGCTACACCTTC	CAISGGDYGYTF
TRBV19	TRBJ2-5	.	14	TRBD2	TGTGCCAGTAGTATAGCGGGGGGCCAAGAGACCCAGTACTTC	CASSIAGGQETQYF
TRBV19	TRBJ1-1	.	13	TRBD1	TGTGCCAGTAGTGCAGGGGGGTACACTGAAGCTTTCTTT	CASSAGGYTEAFF
TRBV30	TRBJ1-3	.	15	.	TGTGCCTGGAGTGTAATCGGGGGGTCTGGAAACACCATATATTTT	CAWSVIGGSGNTIYF
TRBV7-9	TRBJ2-5	.	16	.	TGTGCCAGCAGCTTAAAAGGCGGGGTTGGAGTGGAGACCCAGTACTTC	CASSLKGGVGVETQYF
TRBV9	TRBJ2-7	.	13	TRBD1	TGTGCCAGCAGCGCCGGGACAGGGAACGAGCAGTACTTC	CASSAGTGNEQYF